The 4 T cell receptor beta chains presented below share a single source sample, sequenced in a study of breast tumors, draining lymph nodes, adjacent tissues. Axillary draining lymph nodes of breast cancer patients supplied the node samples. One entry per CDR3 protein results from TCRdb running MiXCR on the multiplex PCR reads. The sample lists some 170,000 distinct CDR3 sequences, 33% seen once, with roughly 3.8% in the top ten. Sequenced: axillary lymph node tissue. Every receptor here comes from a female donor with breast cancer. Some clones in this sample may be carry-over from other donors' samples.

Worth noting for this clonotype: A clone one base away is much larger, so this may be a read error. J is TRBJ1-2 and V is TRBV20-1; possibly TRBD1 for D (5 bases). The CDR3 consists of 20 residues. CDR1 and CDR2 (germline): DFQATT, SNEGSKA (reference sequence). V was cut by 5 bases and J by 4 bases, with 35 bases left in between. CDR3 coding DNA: TGCAGTGCTGGGGACCACCGGGACGAGGCGTTCCCTCTGATCTCCTATGGCTACACCTTC. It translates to CSAGDHRDEAFPLISYGYTF.

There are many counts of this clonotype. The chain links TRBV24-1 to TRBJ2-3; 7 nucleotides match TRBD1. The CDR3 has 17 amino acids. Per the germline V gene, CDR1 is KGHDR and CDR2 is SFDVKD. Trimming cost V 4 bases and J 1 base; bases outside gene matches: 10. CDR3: CATSDQEITGGTDTQYF. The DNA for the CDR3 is TGTGCCACCAGTGACCAAGAAATCACAGGGGGCACAGATACGCAGTATTTT.

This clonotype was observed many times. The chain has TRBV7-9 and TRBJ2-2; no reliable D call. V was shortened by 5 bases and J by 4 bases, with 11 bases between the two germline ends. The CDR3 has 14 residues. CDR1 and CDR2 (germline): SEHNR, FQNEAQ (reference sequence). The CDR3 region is CASSKERSTGELFF. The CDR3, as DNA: TGTGCCAGCAGCAAGGAAAGGAGCACCGGGGAGCTGTTTTTT.

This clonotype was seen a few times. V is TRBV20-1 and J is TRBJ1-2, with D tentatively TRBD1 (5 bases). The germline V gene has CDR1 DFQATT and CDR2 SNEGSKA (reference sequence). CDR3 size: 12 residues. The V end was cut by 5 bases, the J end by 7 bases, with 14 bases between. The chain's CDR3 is CSAGGGGAGYTF. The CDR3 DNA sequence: TGCAGTGCTGGGGGGGGTGGAGCTGGCTACACCTTC.